These 26 T cell receptor beta chains came from one sample sequenced in a study of blood T cells in healthy people across ages. Together with a sample-barcoded 5' primer, a J-beta primer mix was included in a second PCR lasting roughly 6 to 12 cycles. TCRdb passed the 5' RACE reads through MiXCR, listing each CDR3 protein once. The sample yields 1.5 million to 2 million distinct CDR3 sequences, roughly 30% seen once. Sequencing was carried out using blood. These receptors all stem from a woman in her 30s in good health.

The genes are TRBV2 and TRBJ2-1; weak D call: TRBD2 (5 bases). CDR1 and CDR2 (germline): SNHLY, FYNNEI. The V end lost 8 bases, the J end lost 4 bases, and 15 bases lay between the germline ends. The CDR3 length is 14 residues. The CDR3: CASLGGSVYNEQFF. DNA of the CDR3: TGTGCCAGCCTTGGCGGTAGCGTATACAATGAGCAGTTCTTC.

V is TRBV6-1 and J is TRBJ2-5; the D gene is possibly TRBD2 (5 bases). V was shortened by 1 base and J by 11 bases, with 14 bases between the two germline ends. The CDR3 extends over 13 amino acids. Per germline, CDR1 MNHNS and CDR2 SASEGT. CDR3 nucleotide sequence: TGTGCCAGCAGTGAAGTTGTGCGGGCTGAGCAGTACTTC. Translating it yields CASSEVVRAEQYF.

V and J are TRBV4-3 and TRBJ1-1, with a possible D match to TRBD1 (5 bases). Between the trimmed V and J ends, which lost 0 bases and 1 base, there was a span of 15 bases. The CDR3 runs 17 residues. Germline V CDR1 and CDR2: LGHNA, YSLEER. The CDR3 is CASSQDLGYTGNTEAFF. In DNA form, the CDR3 reads TGCGCCAGCAGCCAAGATTTAGGATACACAGGGAACACTGAAGCTTTCTTT.

This chain links TRBV7-3 with TRBJ2-5; 7 nucleotides match TRBD1. Germline CDR1 SGHTA, CDR2 FQGTGA. The V and J ends lost 4 bases and 3 bases, in that order; junction bases with no gene match: 8. This CDR3 is built from 15 residues. The CDR3 sequence is CASSSPGTAEETQYF. The CDR3 coding sequence is TGTGCCAGCAGCTCCCCCGGGACAGCAGAAGAGACCCAGTACTTC.

V is TRBV3-1 and J is TRBJ1-5; TRBD1 is a possible D gene (5 bases). Germline V lookup: CDR1 LGHDT, CDR2 YNNKEL (reference sequence). The CDR3 is 13 amino acids. The V end was cut by 2 bases, the J end by 7 bases, with 9 bases between. Written as DNA, the CDR3 is TGTGCCAGCAGCCAAAAGGGGACGCAGCCCCAGCATTTT. Translating gives CASSQKGTQPQHF.

This chain links TRBV19 with TRBJ2-1; D may correspond to TRBD1 or TRBD2 (5 bases each). V lost 6 bases, J lost 2 bases, and 5 bases lay in between. CDR3 length: 12 residues. The germline V gene encodes CDR1 LNHDA and CDR2 SQIVND (reference sequence). CDR3 region: CASRGPYNEQFF. As DNA, the CDR3 is TGTGCCAGTAGGGGACCCTACAATGAGCAGTTCTTC.

The rearrangement uses TRBV18 and TRBJ2-7; TRBD1 matches 8 bases. The CDR3 has 14 amino acids. With 3 bases clipped from V and 7 bases from J, the junction kept 8 bases outside the gene matches. Per the germline V gene, CDR1 is KGHSH and CDR2 is LQKENI. CDR3 protein: CASSPTRGLGEQYF. In nucleotides, the CDR3 is TGTGCCAGCTCACCGACCAGGGGGCTTGGGGAGCAGTACTTC.

This clonotype was observed a handful of times. The V and J genes are TRBV18 and TRBJ2-1; D is perhaps TRBD1 (5 bases). CDR3 length: 15 amino acids. The germline gives CDR1 KGHSH, CDR2 LQKENI. V dropped 0 bases and J dropped 5 bases, with 11 bases sitting between them. The CDR3 here is CASSPPFAGNNEQFF. The CDR3 DNA reads TGTGCCAGCTCACCACCATTCGCAGGGAACAATGAGCAGTTCTTC.

This clonotype came up a few times. The V and J genes are TRBV5-1 and TRBJ2-7; no firm D call. The CDR3 runs to 14 residues. Per germline, CDR1 SGHRS and CDR2 YFSETQ. V was cut by 2 bases and J by 0 bases, with 9 bases left in between. The DNA of the CDR3 is TGCGCCAGCAGCTTCGATACGGCCTCCTACGAGCAGTACTTC. The encoded protein is CASSFDTASYEQYF.

This clonotype turned up a few times. V is TRBV20-1 and J is TRBJ2-1, with 9 bases that match TRBD2. Germline V CDR1 and CDR2: DFQATT, SNEGSKA (reference sequence). J was trimmed by 5 bases and V by 5 bases; bases with no gene match: 7. The CDR3 consists of 14 residues. CDR3 DNA sequence: TGCAGTGCTTCCGCTAGCGGGGAAAACAATGAGCAGTTCTTC. Translated, it gives CSASASGENNEQFF.

This chain joins TRBV20-1 and TRBJ2-5, with unresolved D. Judging by the DNA end, TRBJ2-7 fits better; the J call may be wrong. The CDR3 consists of 18 residues. From germline, CDR1 is DFQATT and CDR2 SNEGSKA (reference sequence). This CDR3 is CSARHFRAIGGEEVEQYF. The CDR3 DNA reads TGCAGTGCTAGACATTTCCGGGCGATCGGCGGAGAAGAGGTCGAGCAGTACTTC.

To note about this clonotype: Mismatch with germline at one junction end may stem from a read error. The V call is TRBV6-6, the J call TRBJ2-7, with D uncertain. This CDR3 region has 15 residues. Germline V CDR1 and CDR2: MNHNY, SVGAGI (reference sequence). The CDR3 protein is CASTQIQSSSCEQYF. CDR3 sequence (DNA): TGTGCCAGCACCCAAATACAGTCCAGCTCCTGCGAGCAGTACTTC.

This clonotype was detected ten times or more. The rearrangement uses TRBV18 and TRBJ1-2, with D perhaps matching TRBD1 (6 bases). The V gene's germline CDR1 is KGHSH and CDR2 LQKENI. The CDR3 covers 14 residues. V was shortened by 2 bases and J by 4 bases, with 11 bases between the two germline ends. CDR3 nucleotide sequence: TGTGCCAGCTCACCATTGAGGGACACCTATGGCTACACCTTC. This codes for CASSPLRDTYGYTF.

About this clonotype itself: Germline and junction disagree at one end, which may indicate a read error. The chain combines TRBV2 with TRBJ1-5; D not resolved. Germline values: CDR1 SNHLY, CDR2 FYNNEI. The CDR3 loop spans 15 amino acids. CDR3 protein: CASSETAYSNQPQHF. CDR3 coding DNA: TGCGCCAGCAGTGAGACCGCTTATAGCAATCAGCCCCAGCATTTT.

Notes on this clonotype: A read error may account for a junction end that differs from germline. V usage is TRBV12-3 or TRBV12-4 and J usage is TRBJ1-2; D not resolved. The CDR3 runs 13 residues. CDR3 sequence (DNA): TGTGCCGGCAGCCCGTCTAGCGTCGGCGGCTACACCTTC. Its protein product is CAGSPSSVGGYTF.

This clonotype turned up a few times. The rearrangement joins TRBV24-1 to TRBJ1-2; 8 nucleotides agree with TRBD1. Germline V CDR1 and CDR2: KGHDR, SFDVKD. Losses at the gene ends were 3 bases for V and 8 bases for J; bases not matched to a gene: 1. The CDR3 contains 12 residues. The CDR3 protein is CATSDPGGGYTF. CDR3 bases: TGTGCCACCAGTGATCCAGGGGGCGGCTACACCTTC.

A word on this clonotype: A much larger clone sits a single nucleotide away, making a read error possible. J is TRBJ2-7 and V is TRBV10-3; D call uncertain. The better agreement between TRBJ2-5 and the DNA end casts doubt on the J call. This CDR3 region has 12 residues. Germline CDR1 and CDR2: ENHRY and SYGVKD. The CDR3 DNA is TGTGCCATCAGCGCCCGGGTCGAGACCCAGTACTTC. Its protein product is CAISARVETQYF.

This clonotype was detected only a few times. This sequence joins TRBV4-2 and TRBJ1-3, with D hard to call. Trimming removed 0 bases from V and 0 bases from J, with 12 bases in between. Germline V CDR1 and CDR2: LGHNA, YNFKEQ. The CDR3 sequence is 17 residues long. The CDR3 DNA reads as TGTGCCAGCAGCCAAGATAGGGCCAGCAACTCTGGAAACACCATATATTTT. Translation gives CASSQDRASNSGNTIYF.

This clonotype was seen ten or more times. This rearrangement joins TRBV27 to TRBJ2-1; the D is unclear. Germline V lookup: CDR1 MNHEY, CDR2 SMNVEV (reference sequence). V lost 5 bases and J 5 bases, leaving 7 bases between the germline ends. This CDR3 has 12 amino acids. CDR3 in amino acids: CASSHEDNEQFF. DNA for the CDR3: TGTGCCAGCAGTCACGAGGACAATGAGCAGTTCTTC.

This clonotype was seen a few times. The V and J genes are TRBV7-2 and TRBJ2-1; 13 bases fit TRBD2. The CDR3 consists of 14 residues. Germline V gene lookup returns CDR1 SGHTA and CDR2 FQGNSA. The V and J ends lost 4 bases and 15 bases, in that order; junction bases with no gene match: 9. CDR3 loop: CASSSGTSGMGGFF. CDR3 sequence (DNA): TGTGCCAGCAGCTCCGGGACTAGCGGGATGGGGGGGTTCTTC. The full variable domain, completed using reference TRBV7-2 and TRBJ2-1, is GAGVSQSPSNKVTEKGKDVELRCDPISGHTALYWYRQSLGQGLEFLIYFQGNSAPDKSGLPSDRFSAERTGGSVSTLTIQRTQQEDSAVYLCASSSGTSGMGGFFGPGTRLTVL.

This clonotype was observed a few times. The J gene is TRBJ2-7, the V gene TRBV5-1; 9 positions agree with TRBD1. This CDR3 region has 15 residues. Trimming removed 0 bases from V and 2 bases from J; junction bases left unmatched: 3. CDR1 SGHRS and CDR2 YFSETQ come from the germline V gene. This CDR3 reads CASSLETGGPYEQYF. CDR3 coding DNA: TGCGCCAGCAGCTTGGAGACAGGGGGGCCCTACGAGCAGTACTTC.

V is TRBV7-9 and J is TRBJ2-2, with TRBD2 matching 9 bases. Looked up from germline, CDR1 is SEHNR and CDR2 is FQNEAQ (reference sequence). This CDR3 spans 16 amino acids. Germline trimming cut 2 bases from V and 4 bases from J; bases unmatched to any gene: 5. In nucleotides, the CDR3 is TGTGCCAGCAGCTTATTTAGCGGGAGAAGCACCGGGGAGCTGTTTTTT. Translation gives CASSLFSGRSTGELFF.

This clonotype has just a few counts. The chain has TRBV3-1 and TRBJ2-6, with 8 positions matching TRBD2. This CDR3 region has 17 residues. From germline, CDR1 is LGHDT and CDR2 YNNKEL (reference sequence). J was trimmed by 0 bases and V by 5 bases; bases with no gene match: 6. In DNA, the CDR3 is TGTGCCAGCAGCTTGGGACTAGGGATCTCTGGGGCCAACGTCCTGACTTTC. Its protein is CASSLGLGISGANVLTF.

As to this clonotype: This clone may be a read error of a much larger clone one base away. The chain is built from TRBV24-1 and TRBJ2-5; weak D call: TRBD2 (6 bases). From germline, CDR1 is KGHDR and CDR2 SFDVKD. CDR3 length equals 15 residues. CDR3 amino acids: CATSDPTRAQETRYF. The CDR3 DNA sequence: TGTGCCACCAGTGACCCGACTAGGGCACAAGAGACCCGGTACTTC.

This sequence joins TRBV28 and TRBJ1-2, with D unresolved. Germline V CDR1 and CDR2: MDHEN, SYDVKM. The CDR3 covers 13 residues. The V and J ends lost 6 bases and 2 bases respectively, with 10 bases between them. DNA for the CDR3: TGTGCCAGCAGACGTAGGGAAAACTATGGCTACACCTTC. Translation: CASRRRENYGYTF.

Worth noting for this clonotype: Because the CDR3 is missing its conserved closing phenylalanine or tryptophan, this is likely a read error. The rearrangement uses TRBV20-1 and TRBJ1-2; D not resolved. The CDR3 has 12 residues. Germline V CDR1 and CDR2: DFQATT, SNEGSKA (reference sequence). The germline V and J ends were trimmed by 3 bases and 2 bases, with 7 bases remaining between them. The CDR3 DNA reads as TGCAGTGCTAGCTCACTCAACTATGGCTACACCTGC. It yields the protein CSASSLNYGYTC.